The T cell receptor (beta chain) described here comes from a study of early T cells in non-severe SARS-CoV-2 infection. Background on the study: Investigators sequenced bulk RNA drawn from unsorted whole blood, and chains remained unpaired. General study points: CD4 and private specificities were missed by VDJdb matching, which favored anti-spike CD8 responses.

Unique molecular identifiers were attached to individual cDNA molecules. A single record per CDR3 protein comes from TCRdb applying MiXCR to the 5' RACE reads. The table includes tens of thousands of distinct CDR3 sequences, approximately 5.9% detected once. This clonotype was counted ten times or more. Antigen specificity is unknown. Trimming removed 5 bases at V and 9 bases at J, with 15 bases between. The length of the CDR3 is 13 residues. From germline, CDR1 is SGHDT and CDR2 YYEEEE. The V gene is TRBV5-6, the J gene TRBJ2-1; D may be TRBD1 or TRBD2 (5 bases each). This specimen was whole blood, taken at baseline. The TCR originated in an adult who was a healthcare worker with PCR-confirmed SARS-CoV-2 infection or an uninfected control (not recorded which). This CDR3 reads CASSFGRAGEQFF. The CDR3 coding sequence is TGTGCCAGCAGTTTTGGCAGGGCGGGTGAGCAGTTCTTC. Full variable domain (missing parts from reference TRBV5-6 and TRBJ2-1): DAGVTQSPTHLIKTRGQQVTLRCSPKSGHDTVSWYQQALGQGPQFIFQYYEEEERQRGNFPDRFSGHQFPNYSSELNVNALLLGDSALYLCASSFGRAGEQFFGPGTRLTVL.